This T cell receptor (beta chain) appears in the sequencing data of a study of blood T cell repertoires in COVID-19. Study summary: From the United States, Italy and Spain came samples of acute and convalescent COVID-19. PBMCs, B-cell-depleted T cells, or T cells were the source of the cDNA or gDNA that made up the material.

Original data processing: Amplification with reference gene primers provided the estimates of nucleated cell counts. The data were produced by immunoSEQ multiplex PCR, yet TCRdb's version contains in-frame clones alone and is incomplete. V, J and clone size are taken as reported in that table, and D and trimming were inferred from the DNA itself. The sample carries over 100,000 clones, 90% to 95% recorded once. V gave up 3 bases and J gave up 6 bases; unmatched junction bases: 7. Per germline, CDR1 MGHDK and CDR2 SYGVNS. The CDR3 covers 16 residues. The sequence derives from a human donor in a cohort sampled during active COVID-19. The sequenced material came from peripheral blood. V usage is TRBV25-1 and J usage is TRBJ2-2, with 10 bases matching TRBD1. This CDR3 reads CASSEMDRGMAGELFF. The CDR3 DNA sequence: TGTGCCAGCAGTGAGATGGACAGGGGGATGGCCGGGGAGCTGTTTTTT.